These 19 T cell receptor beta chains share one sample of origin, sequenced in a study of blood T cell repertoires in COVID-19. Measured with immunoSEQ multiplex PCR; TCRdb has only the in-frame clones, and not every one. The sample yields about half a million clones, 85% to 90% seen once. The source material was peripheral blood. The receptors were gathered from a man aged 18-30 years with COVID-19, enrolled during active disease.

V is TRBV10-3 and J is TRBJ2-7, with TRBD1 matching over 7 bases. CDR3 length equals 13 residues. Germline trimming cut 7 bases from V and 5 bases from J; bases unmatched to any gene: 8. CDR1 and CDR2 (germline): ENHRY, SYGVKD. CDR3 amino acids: CAIKGDRRNEQYF. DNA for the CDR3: TGTGCCATCAAGGGGGACAGACGAAACGAGCAGTACTTC.

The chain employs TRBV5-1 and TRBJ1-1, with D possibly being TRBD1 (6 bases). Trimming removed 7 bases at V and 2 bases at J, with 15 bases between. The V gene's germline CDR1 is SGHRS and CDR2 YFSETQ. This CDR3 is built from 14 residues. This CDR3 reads CASRRGTSNTEAFF. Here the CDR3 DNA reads TGCGCCAGCCGCCGAGGGACAAGTAACACTGAAGCTTTCTTT.

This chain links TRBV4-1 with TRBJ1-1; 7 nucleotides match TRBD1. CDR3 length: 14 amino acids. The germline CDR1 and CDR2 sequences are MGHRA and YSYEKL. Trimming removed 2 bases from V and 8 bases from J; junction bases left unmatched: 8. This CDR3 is CASSQRIQGPEAFF. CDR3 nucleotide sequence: TGCGCCAGCAGCCAACGAATACAGGGGCCAGAAGCTTTCTTT.

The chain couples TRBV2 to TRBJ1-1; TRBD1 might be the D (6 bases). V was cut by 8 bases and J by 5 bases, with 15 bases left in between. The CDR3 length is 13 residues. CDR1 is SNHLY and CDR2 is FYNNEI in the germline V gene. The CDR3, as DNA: TGTGCCAGCGCGTCAGGGGTGGGGACTGAAGCTTTCTTT. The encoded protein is CASASGVGTEAFF.

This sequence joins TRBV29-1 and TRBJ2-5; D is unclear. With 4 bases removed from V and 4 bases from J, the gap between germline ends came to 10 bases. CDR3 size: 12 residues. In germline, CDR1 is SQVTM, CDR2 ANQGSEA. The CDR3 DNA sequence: TGCAGCGTTGGGCGGCCTAGAGAGACCCAGTACTTC. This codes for CSVGRPRETQYF.

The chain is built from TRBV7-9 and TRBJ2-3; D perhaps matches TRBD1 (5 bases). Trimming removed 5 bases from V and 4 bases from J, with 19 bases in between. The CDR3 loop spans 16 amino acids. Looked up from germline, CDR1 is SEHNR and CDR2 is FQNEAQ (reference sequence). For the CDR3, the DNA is TGTGCCAGCAGCCTCTGGACAACGGAGCCCCCAGATACGCAGTATTTT. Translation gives CASSLWTTEPPDTQYF.

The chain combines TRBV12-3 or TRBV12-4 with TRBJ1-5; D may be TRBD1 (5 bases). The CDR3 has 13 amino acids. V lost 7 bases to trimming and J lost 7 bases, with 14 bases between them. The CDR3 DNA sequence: TGTGCCAGCAACCTGGGGCAGGGACAGCCCCAGCATTTT. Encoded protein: CASNLGQGQPQHF.

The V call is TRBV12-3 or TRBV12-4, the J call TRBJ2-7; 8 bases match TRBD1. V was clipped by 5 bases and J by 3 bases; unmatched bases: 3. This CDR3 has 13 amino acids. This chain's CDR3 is CASSGTGNYEQYF. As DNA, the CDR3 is TGTGCCAGCAGTGGGACAGGTAACTACGAGCAGTACTTC.

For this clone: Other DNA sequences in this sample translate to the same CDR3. Here the CDR3 reads CAWSGGGNQPQHF. The CDR3, as DNA: TGTGCCTGGAGTGGGGGGGGCAATCAGCCCCAGCATTTT. The J gene is TRBJ1-5, the V gene TRBV30, with a possible D match to TRBD1 (5 bases). The CDR3 runs to 13 residues. CDR1 and CDR2 (germline): GTSNPN, SVGIG (reference sequence). Trimming shortened V by 1 base and J by 2 bases, and 6 bases separated the two germline ends.

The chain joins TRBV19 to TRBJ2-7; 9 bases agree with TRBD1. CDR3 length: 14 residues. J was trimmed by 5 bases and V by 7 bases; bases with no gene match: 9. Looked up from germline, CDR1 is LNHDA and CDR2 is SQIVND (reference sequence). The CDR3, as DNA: TGTGCCAGTAACCAGGGGACAGGGTCGGACGAGCAGTACTTC. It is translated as CASNQGTGSDEQYF.

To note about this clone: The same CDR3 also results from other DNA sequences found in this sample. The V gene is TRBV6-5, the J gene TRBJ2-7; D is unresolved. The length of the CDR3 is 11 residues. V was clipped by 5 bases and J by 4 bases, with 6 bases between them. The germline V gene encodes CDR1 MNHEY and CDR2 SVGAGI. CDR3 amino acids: CASSTGYEQYF. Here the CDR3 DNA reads TGTGCCAGCAGTACGGGTTACGAGCAGTACTTC.

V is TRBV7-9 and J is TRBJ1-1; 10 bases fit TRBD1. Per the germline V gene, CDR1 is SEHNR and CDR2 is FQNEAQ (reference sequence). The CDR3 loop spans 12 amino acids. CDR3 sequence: CGTGGRGTEAFF. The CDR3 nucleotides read TGTGGGACAGGGGGTAGGGGCACTGAAGCTTTCTTT.

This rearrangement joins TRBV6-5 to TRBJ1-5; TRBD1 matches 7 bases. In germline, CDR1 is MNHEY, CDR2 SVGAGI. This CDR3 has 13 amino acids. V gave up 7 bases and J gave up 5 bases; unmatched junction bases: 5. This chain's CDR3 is CASKEGAYQPQHF. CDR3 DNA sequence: TGTGCCAGCAAGGAGGGGGCGTATCAGCCCCAGCATTTT.

The CDR3 DNA follows: TGTGCTAGTGGTCCTGCCGCTTGGGCGGGACCGCTAGATACGCAGTATTTT. Protein: CASGPAAWAGPLDTQYF. The chain is built from TRBV12-5 and TRBJ2-3; possibly TRBD2 for D (6 bases). CDR3 size: 17 residues. V was trimmed by 5 bases and J by 5 bases, leaving 23 bases between them. Germline-derived CDR1 and CDR2 are LGHNT and FRNRAP.

The CDR3 DNA reads TGTGCCAGCAGCTTCAGGGGTCGGCGGTACTCTGGAAACACCATATATTTT. This codes for CASSFRGRRYSGNTIYF. This sequence joins TRBV7-4 and TRBJ1-3; the D gene is possibly TRBD1 (6 bases). The germline gives CDR1 SGHVT, CDR2 SQSDAQ. The CDR3 covers 17 residues. The V and J ends lost 3 bases and 0 bases respectively, with 15 bases between them.

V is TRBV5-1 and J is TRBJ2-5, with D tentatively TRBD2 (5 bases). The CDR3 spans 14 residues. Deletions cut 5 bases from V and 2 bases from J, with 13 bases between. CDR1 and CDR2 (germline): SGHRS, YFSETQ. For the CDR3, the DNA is TGCGCCAGCAGAAGAGGGCGACAACAAGAGACCCAGTACTTC. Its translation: CASRRGRQQETQYF. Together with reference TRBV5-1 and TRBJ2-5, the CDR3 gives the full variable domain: KAGVTQTPRYLIKTRGQQVTLSCSPISGHRSVSWYQQTPGQGLQFLFEYFSETQRNKGNFPGRFSGRQFSNSRSEMNVSTLELGDSALYLCASRRGRQQETQYFGPGTRLLVL.

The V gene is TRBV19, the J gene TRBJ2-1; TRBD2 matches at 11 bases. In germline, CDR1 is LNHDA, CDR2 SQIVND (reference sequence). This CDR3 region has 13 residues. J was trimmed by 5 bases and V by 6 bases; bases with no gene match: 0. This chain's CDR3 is CASRGLADNEQFF. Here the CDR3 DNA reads TGTGCCAGTAGGGGACTAGCGGACAATGAGCAGTTCTTC.

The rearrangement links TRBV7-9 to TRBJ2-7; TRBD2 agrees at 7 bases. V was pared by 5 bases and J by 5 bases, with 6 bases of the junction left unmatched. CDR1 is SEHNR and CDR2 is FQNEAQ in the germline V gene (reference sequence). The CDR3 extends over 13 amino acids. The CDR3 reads CASSSGAVNEQYF. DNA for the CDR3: TGTGCCAGCAGCAGCGGGGCAGTTAACGAGCAGTACTTC.

CDR3 coding DNA: TGTGCCAGTAGTATAGATCTGCTCGGCTATGGCTACACCTTC. Protein: CASSIDLLGYGYTF. The rearrangement uses TRBV19 and TRBJ1-2; D unclear. V lost 0 bases and J 4 bases, leaving 9 bases between the germline ends. Per the germline V gene, CDR1 is LNHDA and CDR2 is SQIVND (reference sequence). The CDR3 loop spans 14 amino acids.